This is a list of T cell receptor beta chains from one sample in a study of T cells in localized non-small cell lung cancer. The method was immunoSEQ multiplex PCR; TCRdb's version includes in-frame clones alone and lacks a portion of them. Among 55,000 to 75,000 clones listed, roughly nine tenths were seen once. Here the sequenced sample was peripheral blood, taken before any cancer treatment. These receptors originate from a man aged 35 to 70 with stage I lung adenocarcinoma. Each CDR3 is given with its conserved first and last residue. The D gene is left open where the match is weak.

D,J,V,CDR3
.,TRBJ1-5,TRBV6-1,CASSDSYSNQPQHF
.,TRBJ2-1,TRBV2,CASPTRRESSYNEQFF
.,TRBJ1-5,TRBV9,CASNRPHSGPRDQPQHF
.,TRBJ1-2,TRBV19,CASSIRGGPYGYTF
TRBD2,TRBJ2-1,TRBV6-1,CASRGLAGAPNEQFF
.,TRBJ2-3,TRBV5-1,CASTLATSTDTQYF
.,TRBJ2-1,TRBV7-2,CASSLVDRGRNEQFF
.,TRBJ2-7,TRBV4-1,CASSQVPGIEYEQYF
.,TRBJ1-2,TRBV7-9,CASSPTLGDYGYTF
TRBD2,TRBJ2-3,TRBV9,CASSVSGTSTDTQYF
TRBD1,TRBJ2-1,TRBV4-2,CASSQLKGTGVENEQFF
.,TRBJ2-1,TRBV23-1,CASSQSHEYNEQFF
TRBD2,TRBJ2-3,TRBV5-1,CAASRTSGSGADTQYF
.,TRBJ2-5,TRBV4-1,CASSQASGPQETQYF
TRBD2,TRBJ2-1,TRBV27,CATGTSGSSSYNEQFF
.,TRBJ1-5,TRBV7-8,CASSLGPGNSNQPQHF
.,TRBJ2-5,TRBV19,CASSNGWGETQYF
TRBD2,TRBJ2-1,TRBV27,CASSPPGLVGNEQFF
.,TRBJ1-1,TRBV18,CASSPTNRPNTEAFF
.,TRBJ2-7,TRBV6-5,CASGRSLLSYEQYF
TRBD1,TRBJ1-1,TRBV28,CASSATGGTGAFF
.,TRBJ2-1,TRBV28,CASATTRTYNEQFF
.,TRBJ1-2,TRBV5-4,CASSFGQNYGYTF
.,TRBJ2-1,TRBV19,CASSKDSYNEQFF
TRBD1,TRBJ2-4,TRBV30,CAWSVWDREGNIQYF
.,TRBJ2-5,TRBV18,CASSPPQGGSQETQYF
TRBD1,TRBJ2-2,TRBV11-2,CASSPDRVSSGELFF
TRBD1,TRBJ1-5,TRBV6-6,CASSLGQGVDQPQHF
.,TRBJ2-5,TRBV28,CASSHLTGGGLETQYF
.,TRBJ2-7,TRBV7-2,CASSYSSSYEQYF
TRBD2,TRBJ2-7,TRBV4-1,CASSPGTSIEQYF
.,TRBJ1-5,TRBV25-1,CASAPEYNQPQHF
.,TRBJ1-1,TRBV7-3,CASSFLENTEAFF
TRBD2,TRBJ2-7,TRBV4-2,CASSHLLAGDEQYF
TRBD1,TRBJ2-5,TRBV10-3,CAIADRGETQYF
.,TRBJ1-1,TRBV6-5,CASSYTRQVNTEAFF
TRBD1,TRBJ2-5,TRBV5-1,CASSFRQGVNKTQYF
.,TRBJ2-7,TRBV11-3,CASSLAPGEQYF
TRBD2,TRBJ2-1,TRBV5-8,CASSPGLAGYNEQFF
.,TRBJ2-6,TRBV6-1,CASSDGQAGANVLTF
.,TRBJ2-3,TRBV2,CASRTLLGDPTDTQYF
.,TRBJ2-1,TRBV5-4,CASSLAGRREQFF
.,TRBJ2-3,TRBV18,CASSPPGQSTDTQYF
.,TRBJ2-1,TRBV9,CASSVATDYHEQFF
.,TRBJ2-7,TRBV27,CASSYGYEQYF
TRBD1,TRBJ2-6,TRBV9,CASSGGTGYAAVLTF
.,TRBJ2-7,TRBV19,CASSRGGILYEQYF
TRBD1,TRBJ2-2,TRBV30,CAWILAGTENTGELFF
TRBD1,TRBJ1-2,TRBV4-2,CASSQARTGDYGYTF
.,TRBJ1-1,TRBV2,CASARERNTEAFF
TRBD1,TRBJ2-5,TRBV7-2,CASSLGRGRGQVAETQYF
.,TRBJ2-1,TRBV7-9,CASSSGRGYEQFF
.,TRBJ2-6,TRBV27,CASSLRGRQYSGANVLTF
.,TRBJ2-7,TRBV10-2,CASSESLEQYF
.,TRBJ2-5,TRBV28,CASSLNTGLGETQYF
.,TRBJ2-1,TRBV7-9,CASSLSVTSNEQFF
.,TRBJ1-2,TRBV7-2,CASSSRGLGGYTF
TRBD1,TRBJ2-7,TRBV28,CASSAPGQGAYEQYF
TRBD1,TRBJ2-1,TRBV9,CASSPRTGGYNEQFF